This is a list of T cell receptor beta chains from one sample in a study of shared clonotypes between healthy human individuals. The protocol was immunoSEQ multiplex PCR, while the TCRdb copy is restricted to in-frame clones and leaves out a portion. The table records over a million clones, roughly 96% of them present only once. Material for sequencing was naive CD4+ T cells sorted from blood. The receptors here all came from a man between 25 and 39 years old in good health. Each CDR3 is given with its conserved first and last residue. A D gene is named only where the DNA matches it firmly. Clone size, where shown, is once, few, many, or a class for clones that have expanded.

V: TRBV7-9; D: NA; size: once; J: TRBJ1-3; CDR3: CASGGAPSAGNTIYF; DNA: TGTGCCAGTGGGGGCGCCCCGAGCGCTGGAAACACCATATATTTT
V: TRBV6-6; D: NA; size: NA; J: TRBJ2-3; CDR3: CASSQGTDTQYF; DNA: TGTGCCAGCAGTCAGGGGACAGATACGCAGTATTTT
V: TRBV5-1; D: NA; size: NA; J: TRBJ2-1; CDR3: CASSLWRGPFNEQFF; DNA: TGCGCCAGCAGCTTGTGGAGGGGGCCATTCAATGAGCAGTTCTTC
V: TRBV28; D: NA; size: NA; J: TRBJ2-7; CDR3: CASSSPLSYEQYF; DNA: TGTGCCAGCAGTTCCCCCCTTAGCTACGAGCAGTACTTC
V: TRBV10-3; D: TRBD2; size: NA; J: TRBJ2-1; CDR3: CAISDPGLAASNEQFF; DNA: TGTGCCATCAGCGACCCGGGACTAGCGGCCTCCAATGAGCAGTTCTTC
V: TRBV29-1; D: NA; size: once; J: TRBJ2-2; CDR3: CSVGVGSGPTGELFF; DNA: TGCAGCGTTGGAGTCGGGAGTGGGCCCACCGGGGAGCTGTTTTTT
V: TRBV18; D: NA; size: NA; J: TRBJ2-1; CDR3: CASSGNEQFF; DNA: TGTGCCAGCTCGGGAAATGAGCAGTTCTTC
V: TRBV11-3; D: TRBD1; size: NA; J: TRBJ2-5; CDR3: CASSLGGLGTVQETQYF; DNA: TGTGCCAGCAGCTTAGGAGGGCTCGGGACAGTCCAAGAGACCCAGTACTTC
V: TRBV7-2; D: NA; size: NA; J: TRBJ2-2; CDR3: CASSYRGRAGVAGELFF; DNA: TGTGCCAGCAGCTACAGAGGCCGGGCAGGGGTCGCCGGGGAGCTGTTTTTT
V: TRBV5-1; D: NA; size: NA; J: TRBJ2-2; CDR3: CASSPARAGAGGELFF; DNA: TGCGCCAGCAGCCCGGCGCGTGCCGGAGCAGGCGGGGAGCTGTTTTTT
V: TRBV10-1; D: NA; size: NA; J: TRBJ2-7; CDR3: CASSEGHSYEQYF; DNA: TGCGCCAGCAGTGAAGGCCATTCCTACGAGCAGTACTTC
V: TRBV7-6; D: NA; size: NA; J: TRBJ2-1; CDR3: CASSLRRDAEYYNEQFF; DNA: TGTGCCAGCAGCTTACGGAGGGATGCAGAATACTACAATGAGCAGTTCTTC
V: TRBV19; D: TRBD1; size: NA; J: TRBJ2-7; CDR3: CASSTSPGQGAYEQYF; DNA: TGTGCCAGTAGTACGTCGCCGGGACAGGGGGCCTACGAGCAGTACTTC
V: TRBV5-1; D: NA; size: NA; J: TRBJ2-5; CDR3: CASSLNGVQETQYF; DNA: TGCGCCAGCAGCTTGAACGGGGTACAAGAGACCCAGTACTTC
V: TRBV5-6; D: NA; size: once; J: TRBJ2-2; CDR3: CASIPGQGVTGELFF; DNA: TGTGCCAGTATACCAGGGCAGGGCGTCACCGGGGAGCTGTTTTTT
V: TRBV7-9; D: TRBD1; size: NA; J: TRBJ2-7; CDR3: CASSLINTRGRVSYEQYF; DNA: TGTGCCAGCAGCCTAATAAACACCAGGGGGCGCGTTTCTTACGAGCAGTACTTC
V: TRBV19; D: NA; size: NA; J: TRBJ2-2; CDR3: CASSFLTNTGELFF; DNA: TGTGCCAGTAGTTTCCTAACGAACACCGGGGAGCTGTTTTTT
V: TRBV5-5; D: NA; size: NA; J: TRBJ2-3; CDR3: CASSLARGLRTDTQYF; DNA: TGTGCCAGCAGCTTGGCCCGGGGGTTGAGGACAGATACGCAGTATTTT
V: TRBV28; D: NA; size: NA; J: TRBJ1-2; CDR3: CASSLSLRTAKGGYTF; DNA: TGTGCCAGCAGTTTATCCCTAAGGACAGCCAAAGGGGGCTACACCTTC
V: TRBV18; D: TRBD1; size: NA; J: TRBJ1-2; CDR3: CASSQGGGDGYTF; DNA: TGTGCCAGCTCACAGGGAGGGGGCGATGGCTACACCTTC
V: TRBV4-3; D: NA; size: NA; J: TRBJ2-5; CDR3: CASSQDRRQETQYF; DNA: TGCGCCAGCAGCCAAGATCGACGGCAGGAGACCCAGTACTTC
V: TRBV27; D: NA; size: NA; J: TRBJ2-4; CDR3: CASSPARLNIQYF; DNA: TGTGCCAGCAGTCCTGCTAGGTTAAACATTCAGTACTTC
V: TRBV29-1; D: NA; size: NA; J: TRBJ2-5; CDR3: CSVVVGPQETQYF; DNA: TGCAGCGTTGTGGTGGGCCCTCAAGAGACCCAGTACTTC
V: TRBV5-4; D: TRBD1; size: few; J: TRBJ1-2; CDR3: CASSWDRETGGYTF; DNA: TGTGCCAGCAGCTGGGACAGGGAGACGGGTGGCTACACCTTC
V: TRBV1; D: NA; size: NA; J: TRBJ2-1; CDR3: CTSSQDWGSSYNEQFF; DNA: TGCACCAGCAGCCAAGATTGGGGTTCCTCCTACAATGAGCAGTTCTTC
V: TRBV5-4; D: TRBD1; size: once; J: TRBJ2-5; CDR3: CASSLGTGGGQETQYF; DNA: TGTGCCAGCAGCTTGGGGACAGGGGGCGGGCAAGAGACCCAGTACTTC
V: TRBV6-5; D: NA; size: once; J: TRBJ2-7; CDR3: CASSSPGSYEQYF; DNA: TGTGCCAGCAGTTCGCCAGGCTCCTACGAGCAGTACTTC
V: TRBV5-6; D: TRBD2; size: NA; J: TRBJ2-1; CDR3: CASSWPKTSAEQFF; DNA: TGTGCCAGCAGCTGGCCGAAGACTAGCGCGGAGCAGTTCTTC
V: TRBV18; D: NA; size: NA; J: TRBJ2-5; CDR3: CASSSSESFRETQYF; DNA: TGTGCCAGCTCATCATCGGAATCATTTAGGGAGACCCAGTACTTC
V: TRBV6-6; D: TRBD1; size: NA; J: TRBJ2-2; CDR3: CASSYWGQENTGELFF; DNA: TGTGCCAGCAGTTATTGGGGACAGGAGAACACCGGGGAGCTGTTTTTT
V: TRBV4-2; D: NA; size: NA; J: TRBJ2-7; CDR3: CASSPRSRDGIYEQYF; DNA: TGTGCCAGCAGCCCCAGATCACGGGACGGCATCTACGAGCAGTACTTC
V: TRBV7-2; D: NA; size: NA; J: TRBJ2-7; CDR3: CASGRLPYEQYF; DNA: TGTGCGTCGGGGCGGCTCCCCTACGAGCAGTACTTC
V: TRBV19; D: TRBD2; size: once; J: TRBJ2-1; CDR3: CASRLAGGLEQFF; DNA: TGTGCCAGTAGGCTAGCGGGAGGCCTGGAGCAGTTCTTC
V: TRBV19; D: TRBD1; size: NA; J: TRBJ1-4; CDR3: CASSLITGGGEKLFF; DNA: TGTGCCAGTAGTCTGATTACAGGGGGAGGCGAAAAACTGTTTTTT
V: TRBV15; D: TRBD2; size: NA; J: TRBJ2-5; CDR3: CATSKSRLAGLGETQYF; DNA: TGTGCCACCAGCAAATCCCGACTAGCGGGATTGGGAGAGACCCAGTACTTC
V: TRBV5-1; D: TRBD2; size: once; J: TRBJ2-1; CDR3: CASRGLAGGNEQFF; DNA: TGCGCCAGCAGAGGACTAGCGGGAGGAAATGAGCAGTTCTTC
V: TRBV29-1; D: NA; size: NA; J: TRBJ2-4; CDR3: CSVLRGADIQYF; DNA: TGCAGCGTCCTCAGGGGTGCAGACATTCAGTACTTC
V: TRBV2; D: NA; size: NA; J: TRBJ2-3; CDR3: CASKGGGDTQYF; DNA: TGTGCCAGCAAAGGGGGAGGGGATACGCAGTATTTT
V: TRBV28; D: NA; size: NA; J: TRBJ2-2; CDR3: CASSSGQNTGELFF; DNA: TGTGCCAGCAGCTCAGGGCAGAACACCGGGGAGCTGTTTTTT
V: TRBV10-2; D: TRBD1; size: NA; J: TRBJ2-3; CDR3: CASRRGLATPDTQYF; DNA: TGCGCCAGCAGGAGGGGGCTAGCTACGCCAGATACGCAGTATTTT
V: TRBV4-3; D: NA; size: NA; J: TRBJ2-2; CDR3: CASSQDPRGNTGELFF; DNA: TGCGCCAGCAGCCAAGATCCCAGGGGGAACACCGGGGAGCTGTTTTTT
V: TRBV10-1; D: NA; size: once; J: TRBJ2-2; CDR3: CASSERGTGELFF; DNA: TGCGCCAGCAGTGAGCGTGGCACCGGGGAGCTGTTTTTT
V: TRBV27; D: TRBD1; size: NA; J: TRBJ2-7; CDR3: CASSPRQGPYEQYF; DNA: TGTGCCAGCAGTCCTCGACAGGGGCCCTACGAGCAGTACTTC
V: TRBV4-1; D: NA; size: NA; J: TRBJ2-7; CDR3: CASSQEELGPYEQYF; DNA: TGCGCCAGCAGCCAAGAGGAGCTAGGACCCTACGAGCAGTACTTC
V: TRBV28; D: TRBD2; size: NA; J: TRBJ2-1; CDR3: CASARTSGPGYNEQFF; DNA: TGTGCCAGCGCCCGGACTAGCGGGCCGGGGTACAATGAGCAGTTCTTC
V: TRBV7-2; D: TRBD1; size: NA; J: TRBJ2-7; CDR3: CASSLVKGAYEQYF; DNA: TGTGCCAGCAGCTTAGTAAAGGGGGCGTACGAGCAGTACTTC
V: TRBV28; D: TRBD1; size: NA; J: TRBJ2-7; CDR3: CASRDRLGQSYEQYF; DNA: TGTGCCAGCAGGGACAGGTTGGGACAATCCTACGAGCAGTACTTC
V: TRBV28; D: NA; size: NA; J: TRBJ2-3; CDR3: CASSLLSDTQYF; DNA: TGTGCCAGCAGTTTACTCTCAGATACGCAGTATTTT
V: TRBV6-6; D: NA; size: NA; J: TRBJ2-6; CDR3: CASSYSSGSGANVLTF; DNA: TGTGCCAGCAGTTACTCGTCGGGGTCTGGGGCCAACGTCCTGACTTTC
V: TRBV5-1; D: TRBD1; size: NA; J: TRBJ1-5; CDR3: CASSPGQYSNQPQHF; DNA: TGCGCCAGCAGCCCGGGACAGTATAGCAATCAGCCCCAGCATTTT
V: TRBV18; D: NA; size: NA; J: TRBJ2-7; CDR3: CASSAVPLAGNYEQYF; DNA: TGTGCCAGCTCAGCCGTCCCTTTGGCGGGGAACTACGAGCAGTACTTC